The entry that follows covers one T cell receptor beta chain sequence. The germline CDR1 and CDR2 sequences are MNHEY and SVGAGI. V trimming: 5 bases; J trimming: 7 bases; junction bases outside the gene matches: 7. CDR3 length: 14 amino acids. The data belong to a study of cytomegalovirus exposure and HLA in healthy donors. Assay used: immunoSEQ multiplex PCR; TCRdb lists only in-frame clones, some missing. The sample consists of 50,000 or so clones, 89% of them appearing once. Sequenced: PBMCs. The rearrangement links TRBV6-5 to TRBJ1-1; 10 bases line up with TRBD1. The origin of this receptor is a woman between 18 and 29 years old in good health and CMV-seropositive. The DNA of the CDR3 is TGTGCCAGCAGTACTCGACAGGGGGCCGGTGAAGCTTTCTTT. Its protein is CASSTRQGAGEAFF.